The 18 T cell receptor beta chains below were found in one sample sequenced in a study of identical twins. TCRdb reprocessed the 5' RACE reads with MiXCR, giving one entry per CDR3 protein. The sample comprises around 280,000 distinct CDR3 sequences, about 8.1% of which are singletons, and roughly 2% rests with the top ten. This same sample was also part of a study on yellow fever vaccine responses in identical twins.

The sample comprised memory (CD45RO+) T cells sorted from blood. The receptors stem from a woman aged 18-30 years in good health.

The chain is built from TRBV2 and TRBJ2-5; 8 bases agree with TRBD2. The germline V gene has CDR1 SNHLY and CDR2 FYNNEI. J was trimmed by 5 bases and V by 4 bases; bases with no gene match: 9. The CDR3 loop spans 15 amino acids. For the CDR3, the DNA is TGTGCCAGCAGTGGCGACGGGAGGGCCCGGGAGACCCAGTACTTC. Its protein product is CASSGDGRARETQYF.

This clonotype was observed at least ten times. The genes are TRBV5-8 and TRBJ1-1; D gene ambiguous. The CDR3 spans 13 residues. CDR1 and CDR2 from the germline V gene are SGHTS and YDEGEE. With 2 bases removed from V and 4 bases from J, the gap between germline ends came to 9 bases. The CDR3 region is CASSLVSGTEAFF. CDR3 nucleotide sequence: TGTGCCAGCAGCTTAGTCAGCGGCACTGAAGCTTTCTTT.

This clonotype was counted many times. The chain joins TRBV3-1 to TRBJ1-4, with D maybe TRBD1 (5 bases). Germline CDR1 and CDR2: LGHDT and YNNKEL (reference sequence). CDR3 length: 12 amino acids. V gave up 4 bases and J gave up 12 bases, with 12 bases separating them. The CDR3 DNA is TGTGCCAGCAGCCTCGGGACCTACGAACTGTTTTTT. This codes for CASSLGTYELFF.

This clonotype was seen repeatedly, ten times or more. The J gene is TRBJ2-7, the V gene TRBV3-1; the D call may be TRBD1 or TRBD2 (6 bases each). V shed 5 bases and J shed 5 bases, with 13 bases lying between them. CDR1 and CDR2 (germline): LGHDT, YNNKEL (reference sequence). CDR3 size: 13 residues. The CDR3 is CASSYTGANEQYF. As DNA, the CDR3 is TGTGCCAGCAGCTATACGGGGGCGAACGAGCAGTACTTC.

This clonotype has at least ten counts. The V call is TRBV2, the J call TRBJ2-7, with TRBD1 as a possible D gene (5 bases). This CDR3 contains 13 residues. Germline-derived CDR1 and CDR2 are SNHLY and FYNNEI. V was pared by 7 bases and J by 2 bases, with 12 bases between. The CDR3: CASKGRQPYEQYF. CDR3 coding DNA: TGTGCCAGCAAGGGCAGACAGCCCTACGAGCAGTACTTC.

The rearrangement joins TRBV29-1 to TRBJ1-4; the D is unclear. The germline CDR1 and CDR2 sequences are SQVTM and ANQGSEA. Between the trimmed V and J ends, which lost 2 bases and 16 bases, there was a span of 14 bases. CDR3 length: 11 residues. CDR3 residues: CSVESPGETFF. The DNA of the CDR3 is TGCAGCGTTGAATCACCAGGTGAAACGTTTTTT.

The V gene is TRBV4-1, the J gene TRBJ2-5; unclear D gene. Germline assignment: CDR1 MGHRA and CDR2 YSYEKL. This CDR3 contains 17 residues. V gave up 1 base and J gave up 5 bases, with 20 bases separating them. CDR3 bases: TGCGCCAGCAGCCAAGGAGCCCCCTACTCTACTCGGGAGACCCAGTACTTC. This gives the protein CASSQGAPYSTRETQYF.

The genes are TRBV7-7 and TRBJ1-5; D ambiguous. This CDR3 region has 17 residues. Per germline, CDR1 SSHAT and CDR2 FNYEAQ (reference sequence). V lost 5 bases to trimming and J lost 0 bases, with 17 bases between them. CDR3 in amino acids: CASSPGRSVHSNQPQHF. The CDR3 DNA sequence: TGTGCCAGCAGCCCAGGTCGGTCAGTCCATAGCAATCAGCCCCAGCATTTT.

The sample holds a few counts of this clonotype. The chain employs TRBV29-1 and TRBJ2-7, with D possibly matching TRBD1 (7 bases). The germline V gene encodes CDR1 SQVTM and CDR2 ANQGSEA. V lost 6 bases and J lost 7, with 19 bases in between. The CDR3 loop spans 13 amino acids. The CDR3 reads CSVQITGAGEQYF. CDR3 bases: TGCAGCGTCCAAATTACAGGGGCGGGGGAGCAGTACTTC.

There are a few counts of this clonotype. The rearrangement links TRBV7-2 to TRBJ2-3, with D perhaps TRBD1 (5 bases). This CDR3 is 15 amino acids long. The germline V and J ends were trimmed by 0 bases and 4 bases, with 11 bases remaining between them. Germline CDR1 SGHTA, CDR2 FQGNSA. CDR3 in amino acids: CASSLAQGRPDTQYF. CDR3 nucleotide sequence: TGTGCCAGCAGCTTAGCCCAGGGAAGGCCAGATACGCAGTATTTT.

This clonotype was detected ten times or more. The V call is TRBV10-3, the J call TRBJ2-3; D tentatively fits TRBD1 or TRBD2 (6 bases each). Trimming took off 7 bases at V and 3 bases at J, with 17 bases between the two ends. In germline, CDR1 is ENHRY, CDR2 SYGVKD. The CDR3 is made up of 15 amino acids. CDR3 protein: CAITQLQGGTDTQYF. The CDR3 nucleotides are TGTGCCATCACCCAACTACAGGGAGGAACAGATACGCAGTATTTT.

The table lists this clonotype with a few counts. The rearrangement uses TRBV12-3 or TRBV12-4 and TRBJ2-7; D is unresolved. This CDR3 contains 13 residues. The V and J ends lost 1 base and 6 bases respectively, with 10 bases between them. The CDR3: CASSLVRTAEQYF. The DNA for the CDR3 is TGTGCCAGCAGTTTAGTTAGGACGGCCGAGCAGTACTTC.

The rearrangement links TRBV23-1 to TRBJ1-1, with D hard to call. TRBV23-1 is recorded as an ORF, its role being uncertain. V was clipped by 0 bases and J by 0 bases, with 5 bases between them. The CDR3 loop spans 14 amino acids. The CDR3, as DNA: TGCGCCAGCAGTCAATCGTCCGTGAACACTGAAGCTTTCTTT. It is translated as CASSQSSVNTEAFF.

The sample holds many counts of this clonotype. The chain combines TRBV12-3 or TRBV12-4 with TRBJ2-1; TRBD1 matches at 7 bases. This CDR3 region has 13 residues. Trimming cost V 5 bases and J 6 bases; bases outside gene matches: 4. Written as DNA, the CDR3 is TGTGCCAGCAGTCAGGACAGGTTCAATGAGCAGTTCTTC. Residues: CASSQDRFNEQFF.

Many counts were recorded for this clonotype. The genes are TRBV29-1 and TRBJ1-2, with D unclear. V gave up 5 bases and J gave up 12 bases, with 16 bases separating them. Germline V gene sequence: CDR1 SQVTM, CDR2 ANQGSEA. This CDR3 has 11 amino acids. The CDR3 loop reads CSVPHPAGNTF. CDR3 bases: TGCAGCGTTCCCCACCCAGCAGGCAACACCTTC.

The V and J genes are TRBV5-1 and TRBJ2-5, with 8 bases matching TRBD1. J gave up 5 bases and V 0 bases, and 6 bases lay outside the gene matches. CDR1 SGHRS and CDR2 YFSETQ come from the germline V gene. The CDR3 runs 15 residues. CDR3 nucleotides: TGCGCCAGCAGCTTGGAACAGGGGGTATGGGAGACCCAGTACTTC. The encoded protein is CASSLEQGVWETQYF.

The chain joins TRBV20-1 to TRBJ2-2; possibly TRBD1 for D (5 bases). Germline V lookup: CDR1 DFQATT, CDR2 SNEGSKA (reference sequence). The CDR3 totals 15 residues. Trimming pared 3 bases from V and 5 bases from J, leaving 16 bases between. CDR3 sequence reads: CSASPGASVTGELFF. Written as DNA, the CDR3 is TGCAGTGCTAGCCCTGGGGCTAGTGTGACCGGGGAGCTGTTTTTT.

The chain joins TRBV21-1 to TRBJ1-2. TRBV21-1 is a listed pseudogene. The CDR3 spans 17 residues. DNA of the CDR3: TGTGCCAGCAGCAAATTCCTAGTGGGGGAACCTAACTATGGCTACACCTTC. Amino acids: CASSKFLVGEPNYGYTF.